This T cell receptor beta chain originates from a study of patients and donors after allogeneic stem cell transplantation. TCRdb called the RT-PCR reads again in MiXCR, with one record for every CDR3 protein. The sample contains fewer than 75,000 distinct CDR3 sequences, about an eighth of which appear only once. Germline assignment: CDR1 SGHRS and CDR2 YFSETQ. CDR3 length: 16 amino acids. Trimming took 4 bases from V and 2 from J; bases not matched to a gene: 4. What was sequenced was blood, either unsorted or a sorted T cell fraction (not recorded which). This chain connects TRBV5-1 to TRBJ2-1; 12 bases agree with TRBD1. The TCR comes from a human donor who was either an allogeneic HSCT recipient or a stem cell or donor lymphocyte infusion donor (not recorded which). It is not recorded whose cells these are; they may come from a transplant donor. In DNA, the CDR3 is TGCGCCAGCAGCGGGGGACAGGGGGCAACCTACAATGAGCAGTTCTTC. This sequence encodes CASSGGQGATYNEQFF.